Reported below is one T cell receptor (beta chain). The data originate from a study of shared T cell receptors in the human thymus. Data came from immunoSEQ multiplex PCR; TCRdb stores just in-frame clones and leaves some out. The sample lists about 660,000 clones, more than 75% occurring once. These data also formed part of another study, on human thymus T cells.

Sequenced: thymocytes. The receptor was derived from a boy less than two years old with a congenital heart defect.

The CDR3 DNA reads TGCGCCAGCAGCTTAAGGACAGGGCACGAGCAGTACTTC. Its protein is CASSLRTGHEQYF. The V and J genes are TRBV5-1 and TRBJ2-7; TRBD1 matches 8 bases. Germline values: CDR1 SGHRS, CDR2 YFSETQ. The CDR3 spans 13 residues. V dropped 2 bases and J dropped 5; count of bases not matched to a gene: 3.